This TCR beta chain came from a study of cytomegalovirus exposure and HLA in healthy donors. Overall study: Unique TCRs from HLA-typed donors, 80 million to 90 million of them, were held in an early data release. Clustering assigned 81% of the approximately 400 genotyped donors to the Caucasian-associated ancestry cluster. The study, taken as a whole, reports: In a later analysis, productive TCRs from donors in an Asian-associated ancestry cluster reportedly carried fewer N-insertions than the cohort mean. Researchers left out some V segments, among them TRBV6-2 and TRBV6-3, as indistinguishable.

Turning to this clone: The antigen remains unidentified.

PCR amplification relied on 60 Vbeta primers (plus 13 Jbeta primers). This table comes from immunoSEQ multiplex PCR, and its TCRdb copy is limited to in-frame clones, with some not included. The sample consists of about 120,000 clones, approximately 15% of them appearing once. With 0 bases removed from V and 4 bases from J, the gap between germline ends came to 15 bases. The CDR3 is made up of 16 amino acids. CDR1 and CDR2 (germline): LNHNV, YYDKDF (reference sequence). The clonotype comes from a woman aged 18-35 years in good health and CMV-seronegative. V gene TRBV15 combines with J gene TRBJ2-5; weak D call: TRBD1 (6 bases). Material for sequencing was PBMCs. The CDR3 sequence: CATSRDHNRVVETQYF. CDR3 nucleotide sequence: TGTGCCACCAGCAGAGATCACAACAGGGTAGTAGAGACCCAGTACTTC.